A single sample is the source of the 31 T cell receptor beta chains below, sequenced in a study of blood T cells in healthy people across ages. Next came a second PCR, run for 7 to 11 cycles, which used a sample-barcoded 5' primer along with a J-beta primer mix. TCRdb re-derived calls from the 5' RACE reads in MiXCR, one entry per CDR3 protein. This sample yields 980,000 or so distinct CDR3 sequences, of which roughly 50% are seen a single time; about an eighth belongs to the top ten. The sequencing input was blood. The receptors shown here come from a man aged 25-45 years in good health.

Ten or more counts support this clonotype. V gene TRBV4-1 combines with J gene TRBJ1-2; D remains unclear. This CDR3 contains 13 residues. V was cut by 0 bases and J by 3 bases, with 5 bases left in between. CDR1 is MGHRA and CDR2 is YSYEKL in the germline V gene. Written as DNA, the CDR3 is TGCGCCAGCAGCCAAGAGGGTTACTATGGCTACACCTTC. This sequence encodes CASSQEGYYGYTF.

The chain carries TRBV27 and TRBJ2-1; D is perhaps TRBD1 or TRBD2 (5 bases each). The CDR3 is made up of 16 amino acids. V was cut by 4 bases and J by 2 bases, with 15 bases left in between. The germline gives CDR1 MNHEY, CDR2 SMNVEV (reference sequence). CDR3 coding DNA: TGTGCCAGCAGTTCTCCTCCGGGACGTACCTACAATGAGCAGTTCTTC. Protein sequence: CASSSPPGRTYNEQFF.

The chain carries TRBV6-5 and TRBJ1-1, with 8 bases fitting TRBD1. In germline, CDR1 is MNHEY, CDR2 SVGAGI. This CDR3 has 17 amino acids. The V segment lost 0 bases and the J segment 0 bases; nucleotides outside the gene matches: 6. The CDR3 nucleotides are TGTGCCAGCAGTTACTCGGGACAGGCCCTCCTGAACACTGAAGCTTTCTTT. Translating it yields CASSYSGQALLNTEAFF.

This clonotype was counted between two and nine times. The J gene is TRBJ2-6, the V gene TRBV9; D is possibly TRBD1 (5 bases). This CDR3 has 18 amino acids. Germline CDR1 is SGDLS and CDR2 is YYNGEE. V lost 0 bases, J lost 0 bases, and 13 bases lay in between. The DNA of the CDR3 is TGTGCCAGCAGCGTAGATCCCCGACAGTCCTCTGGGGCCAACGTCCTGACTTTC. The encoded protein is CASSVDPRQSSGANVLTF.

This clonotype showed up just a few times. This rearrangement joins TRBV10-3 to TRBJ2-1; D might be TRBD2 (5 bases). Germline assignment: CDR1 ENHRY and CDR2 SYGVKD. Trimming cost V 4 bases and J 6 bases, with 7 bases left between them. There are 12 residues in the CDR3. In DNA, the CDR3 is TGTGCCATCAGTGCTAGCAGCAATGAGCAGTTCTTC. Its translation: CAISASSNEQFF.

As regards this clonotype: An end of the junction differs from the germline gene, which may be a read error. The J gene is TRBJ2-5, the V gene TRBV5-5; 8 positions agree with TRBD1. Judging by the DNA end, TRBJ2-7 fits better; the J call may be wrong. The CDR3 totals 14 residues. Germline V CDR1 and CDR2: SGHKS, YYEKEE (reference sequence). CDR3 nucleotide sequence: TGCGCCAGCACCTTGGGGACAGGATTACACGAGCAGTACTTC. Translation: CASTLGTGLHEQYF.

The chain joins TRBV13 to TRBJ2-7, with a weak D call TRBD2 (5 bases). V was clipped by 5 bases and J by 5 bases, with 19 bases between them. Germline values: CDR1 PRHDT, CDR2 FYEKMQ (reference sequence). This CDR3 comprises 15 residues. CDR3 coding DNA: TGTGCCAGCAGCGGCCAGTCGGGGAATTTCAACGAGCAGTACTTC. This translates into CASSGQSGNFNEQYF.

The J gene is TRBJ1-5, the V gene TRBV7-9; D not certain. Germline assignment: CDR1 SEHNR and CDR2 FQNEAQ (reference sequence). V was shortened by 3 bases and J by 5 bases, with 11 bases between the two germline ends. The CDR3 contains 14 residues. The CDR3 protein is CASSFGVADQPQHF. The CDR3 DNA reads TGTGCCAGCAGCTTTGGTGTCGCGGATCAGCCCCAGCATTTT.

This clonotype was detected many times. V and J are TRBV2 and TRBJ2-3; D is uncertain. Germline V gene data show CDR1 as SNHLY and CDR2 as FYNNEI. Trimming shortened V by 2 bases and J by 4 bases, and 4 bases separated the two germline ends. The CDR3 is made up of 12 amino acids. DNA of the CDR3: TGTGCCAGCAGTGAATTGGCAGATACGCAGTATTTT. The encoded protein is CASSELADTQYF.

The chain joins TRBV27 to TRBJ2-7; D is possibly TRBD1 (5 bases). Per germline, CDR1 MNHEY and CDR2 SMNVEV (reference sequence). The CDR3 length is 14 residues. The ends were cut back, 1 base at V and 2 bases at J, with 9 bases in the middle. The DNA for the CDR3 is TGTGCCAGCAGTTTATATCAGGGAACCTACGAGCAGTACTTC. This translates into CASSLYQGTYEQYF.

The rearrangement links TRBV10-3 to TRBJ2-7; weak D call: TRBD2 (5 bases). The germline V gene has CDR1 ENHRY and CDR2 SYGVKD. The CDR3 extends over 15 amino acids. V gave up 2 bases and J gave up 0 bases, with 11 bases separating them. The CDR3 loop reads CAISETDGNSYEQYF. CDR3 bases: TGTGCCATCAGTGAGACGGACGGGAACTCCTACGAGCAGTACTTC.

This clonotype was counted a few times. This chain links TRBV4-1 with TRBJ2-2; TRBD2 matches 9 bases. V lost 1 base and J lost 7; bases outside the gene matches: 7. There are 16 residues in the CDR3. Germline CDR1 MGHRA, CDR2 YSYEKL. CDR3: CASSQGFGLAIGELFF. CDR3 DNA sequence: TGCGCCAGCAGCCAAGGCTTCGGACTAGCGATCGGGGAGCTGTTTTTT.

The CDR3 nucleotides are TGTGCCAGCAGCTTCGCTTCTGGCTACACCTTC. It specifies CASSFASGYTF. This chain joins TRBV7-9 and TRBJ1-2; unclear D gene. The CDR3 length is 11 residues. The ends were cut back, 3 bases at V and 7 bases at J, with 6 bases in the middle. Germline V gene data show CDR1 as SEHNR and CDR2 as FQNEAQ (reference sequence). The full variable domain, rest sourced from reference TRBV7-9 and TRBJ1-2, is DTGVSQNPRHKITKRGQNVTFRCDPISEHNRLYWYRQTLGQGPEFLTYFQNEAQLEKSRLLSDRFSAERPKGSFSTLEIQRTEQGDSAMYLCASSFASGYTFGSGTRLTVV.

To note about this clonotype: This sequence may be a read error, since a much larger clone differs from it by one base. The chain couples TRBV3-1 to TRBJ2-7; D may be TRBD1 (8 bases). This CDR3 is built from 16 residues. Germline values: CDR1 LGHDT, CDR2 YNNKEL (reference sequence). V was shortened by 2 bases and J by 7 bases, with 21 bases between the two germline ends. The chain's CDR3 is CASSQTGGVKTFEQYF. The CDR3 nucleotides are TGTGCCAGCAGCCAAACAGGGGGGGTAAAGACATTTGAGCAGTACTTC.

The gene calls are TRBV28 and TRBJ2-5, with 9 bases that match TRBD1. Germline CDR1 and CDR2: MDHEN and SYDVKM. Trimming at V came to 7 bases and at J to 0 bases, leaving 9 bases not matched to a gene. The CDR3 is made up of 16 amino acids. In nucleotides, the CDR3 is TGTGCCAGCACCATACCACGGACAGGGGACCAAGAGACCCAGTACTTC. Translated, it gives CASTIPRTGDQETQYF.

The V call is TRBV6-5, the J call TRBJ2-5; possibly TRBD1 for D (5 bases). In germline, CDR1 is MNHEY, CDR2 SVGAGI. The CDR3 contains 16 residues. V lost 2 bases to trimming and J lost 5 bases, with 18 bases between them. CDR3 coding DNA: TGTGCCAGCAGTTACCTACAGACAAGGGGCTCGGAGACCCAGTACTTC. Amino acid sequence: CASSYLQTRGSETQYF.

For this clonotype: The germline gene is not matched at one end of the junction; a read error may be the cause. The chain carries TRBV14 and TRBJ2-1, with TRBD2 as a possible D gene (5 bases). This CDR3 spans 15 amino acids. Germline CDR1 and CDR2: SGHDN and FVKESK. The CDR3 bases are TGTGCCAGCAGCCCACTAGAAATCTCCTACAATGGGCAGTTCTTC. Translation gives CASSPLEISYNGQFF.

In this sample, this clonotype turned up a few times. The CDR3 spells CASSFVQDNEQFF. CDR3 DNA sequence: TGTGCCAGCAGTTTCGTACAGGATAATGAGCAGTTCTTC. The rearrangement joins TRBV6-5 to TRBJ2-1; tentative D call: TRBD1 (5 bases). The CDR3 is 13 amino acids. V lost 4 bases and J lost 7, with 11 bases in between. Per the germline V gene, CDR1 is MNHEY and CDR2 is SVGAGI.

The table lists this clonotype with a few counts. The J gene is TRBJ2-1, the V gene TRBV27; no clear D. The V end lost 5 bases, the J end lost 0 bases, and 11 bases lay between the germline ends. Germline loops: CDR1 MNHEY, CDR2 SMNVEV (reference sequence). This CDR3 region has 15 residues. CDR3 sequence: CASSPVDSSYNEQFF. DNA for the CDR3: TGTGCCAGCAGTCCCGTTGATAGCTCCTACAATGAGCAGTTCTTC.

This clonotype was counted a few times. This rearrangement joins TRBV20-1 to TRBJ2-1, with 9 bases lining up with TRBD2. The CDR3 contains 14 residues. Germline V gene lookup returns CDR1 DFQATT and CDR2 SNEGSKA (reference sequence). Unmatched junction bases numbered 10, after V lost 6 bases and J lost 7 bases. CDR3 protein: CSAGPSGAFNEQFF. Written as DNA, the CDR3 is TGCAGTGCGGGACCTAGCGGGGCATTTAATGAGCAGTTCTTC.

This clonotype was seen a few times. The chain has TRBV7-9 and TRBJ1-5, with D uncertain. This CDR3 is 14 amino acids long. The V and J ends lost 5 bases and 1 base respectively, with 9 bases between them. Per germline, CDR1 SEHNR and CDR2 FQNEAQ (reference sequence). DNA of the CDR3: TGTGCCAGCAGCGCCACTGAGAGCAATCAGCCCCAGCATTTT. It is translated as CASSATESNQPQHF.

This clonotype was observed a few times. This chain joins TRBV2 and TRBJ2-3, with TRBD2 as a possible D gene (6 bases). Trimming removed 8 bases at V and 1 base at J, with 28 bases between. The CDR3 consists of 19 residues. CDR1 SNHLY and CDR2 FYNNEI come from the germline V gene. The chain's CDR3 is CASSWAGQGKEGGTDTQYF. The CDR3 bases are TGTGCCAGCTCCTGGGCAGGCCAGGGTAAGGAGGGAGGCACAGATACGCAGTATTTT.

This clonotype occurred many times. The chain links TRBV5-1 to TRBJ2-1, with 11 bases identical to TRBD2. The CDR3 sequence is 16 residues long. The J segment lost 10 bases and the V segment lost 0 bases, leaving 9 bases of the junction unmatched. Germline V gene lookup returns CDR1 SGHRS and CDR2 YFSETQ. The CDR3 sequence: CASSLGPSGGPTEQFF. The DNA for the CDR3 is TGCGCCAGCAGCTTGGGGCCTAGCGGGGGGCCTACCGAGCAGTTCTTC.

This sequence joins TRBV29-1 and TRBJ1-1; D is unresolved. CDR1 is SQVTM, CDR2 ANQGSEA, per germline. Trimming removed 5 bases from V and 1 base from J, with 11 bases in between. CDR3 size: 13 residues. Written as DNA, the CDR3 is TGCAGCGTTAAAGGGCGGGCGAACACTGAAGCTTTCTTT. It translates to CSVKGRANTEAFF.

This sequence joins TRBV5-6 and TRBJ1-2; D unresolved. The CDR3 has 12 amino acids. Trimming removed 4 bases from V and 10 bases from J, with 14 bases in between. Germline-derived CDR1 and CDR2 are SGHDT and YYEEEE. The CDR3 DNA sequence: TGTGCCAGCAGCCCAAGTAACGTAGTCTACACCTTC. Residues: CASSPSNVVYTF. The full variable domain, in which reference TRBV5-6 and TRBJ1-2 provide the parts outside the CDR3, is DAGVTQSPTHLIKTRGQQVTLRCSPKSGHDTVSWYQQALGQGPQFIFQYYEEEERQRGNFPDRFSGHQFPNYSSELNVNALLLGDSALYLCASSPSNVVYTFGSGTRLTVV.

This chain connects TRBV10-3 to TRBJ1-2; D gene uncertain. V was shortened by 0 bases and J by 8 bases, with 16 bases between the two germline ends. The CDR3 has 15 residues. Germline V gene data show CDR1 as ENHRY and CDR2 as SYGVKD. CDR3: CAISESTGAPGGYTF. Here the CDR3 DNA reads TGTGCCATCAGTGAGTCGACGGGCGCACCGGGAGGCTACACCTTC.

The chain is built from TRBV10-3 and TRBJ2-3, with D unresolved. Germline CDR1 is ENHRY and CDR2 is SYGVKD. This CDR3 spans 15 amino acids. Trimming stripped 0 bases from V and 1 base from J, with 8 bases between. In nucleotides, the CDR3 is TGTGCCATCAGTGAGTCGAGTGACGGCACAGATACGCAGTATTTT. This codes for CAISESSDGTDTQYF.

A few counts support this clonotype. This chain uses TRBV4-2 with TRBJ1-4; the D gene is possibly TRBD1 (5 bases). The ends were cut back, 4 bases at V and 4 bases at J, with 13 bases in the middle. CDR1 LGHNA and CDR2 YNFKEQ come from the germline V gene. The CDR3 sequence is 15 residues long. CDR3 region: CASSPQSQGNEKLFF. The CDR3 nucleotides are TGTGCCAGCAGCCCCCAATCTCAGGGTAATGAAAAACTGTTTTTT.

This clonotype was seen only a few times. The V gene is TRBV28, the J gene TRBJ2-5, with 7 bases fitting TRBD2. Germline V CDR1 and CDR2: MDHEN, SYDVKM. The CDR3 has 16 amino acids. After removal of 3 bases from V and 4 bases from J, the junction contained 11 bases not matched to a gene. CDR3 in DNA: TGTGCCAGCAGTTTGGGTGCGACGGGGGGAAGAGAGACCCAGTACTTC. Translation: CASSLGATGGRETQYF.

This clonotype has just a few counts. The chain is built from TRBV6-6 and TRBJ2-7; 9 bases map to TRBD1. The V gene's germline CDR1 is MNHNY and CDR2 SVGAGI (reference sequence). The CDR3 runs 15 residues. V trimming: 5 bases; J trimming: 2 bases; junction bases outside the gene matches: 7. Written as DNA, the CDR3 is TGTGCCAGCAGTCCTACAGGGGGCCAAACCTACGAGCAGTACTTC. Encoded protein: CASSPTGGQTYEQYF.

This chain joins TRBV6-5 and TRBJ1-2; D unclear. V dropped 8 bases and J dropped 1 base, with 20 bases sitting between them. CDR3 length: 16 amino acids. Germline V gives CDR1 MNHEY, CDR2 SVGAGI. DNA for the CDR3: TGTGCCAGCTCCGGAGACGGGGAAGTATTTAACTATGGCTACACCTTC. It codes for CASSGDGEVFNYGYTF.